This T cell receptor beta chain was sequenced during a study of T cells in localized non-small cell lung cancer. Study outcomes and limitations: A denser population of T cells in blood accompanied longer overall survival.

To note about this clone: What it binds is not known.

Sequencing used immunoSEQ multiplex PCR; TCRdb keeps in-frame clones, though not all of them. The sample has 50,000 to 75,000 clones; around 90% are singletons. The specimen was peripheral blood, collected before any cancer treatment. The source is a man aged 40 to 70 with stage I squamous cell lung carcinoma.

CDR3 region: CASSFTRDNPEAFF. The CDR3 DNA is TGTGCCAGCAGCTTTACCCGGGACAACCCTGAAGCTTTCTTT. This chain connects TRBV7-3 to TRBJ1-1; a possible D gene is TRBD1 (6 bases). The CDR3 length is 14 residues. Germline V gene data show CDR1 as SGHTA and CDR2 as FQGTGA. The V gene lost 3 bases and the J gene lost 6 bases, with 14 bases spanning the gap. Together with reference TRBV7-3 and TRBJ1-1, the CDR3 gives the full variable domain: GAGVSQTPSNKVTEKGKYVELRCDPISGHTALYWYRQSLGQGPEFLIYFQGTGAADDSGLPNDRFFAVRPEGSVSTLKIQRTERGDSAVYLCASSFTRDNPEAFFGQGTRLTVV.